A selection of T cell receptor beta chains follows, all from one sample in a study of shared clonotypes between healthy human individuals. Clones were sequenced by immunoSEQ multiplex PCR, and TCRdb holds only the in-frame ones, with some missing. The data show 850,000 to 1,200,000 clones, around 74% seen once. The sample comprised memory CD4+ T cells sorted from blood. These receptor sequences come from a man between 18 and 29 years old in good health. CDR3s include the opening cysteine and the closing phenylalanine or tryptophan. Each record gives: clone size, V gene, CDR3 protein. The size entry is marked missing in some rows and otherwise reads once, few, many or a size class.

clone_size: .; v_call: TRBV6-6; cdr3_aa: CASSWTGRNTEAFF
clone_size: .; v_call: TRBV5-1; cdr3_aa: CASKSSYSSSSGNTIYF
clone_size: .; v_call: TRBV5-1; cdr3_aa: CASGVETWGNEQFF
clone_size: .; v_call: TRBV6-5; cdr3_aa: CASSPTGSEQYF
clone_size: .; v_call: TRBV30; cdr3_aa: CAWGSGRTFTDTQYF
clone_size: .; v_call: TRBV9; cdr3_aa: CASSVGDGSYNSPLHF
clone_size: .; v_call: TRBV30; cdr3_aa: CAWGNLGSSTDTQYF
clone_size: once; v_call: TRBV9; cdr3_aa: CASSVDSPARSYNEQFF
clone_size: .; v_call: TRBV21-1; cdr3_aa: CASIRLAGNQPQHF
clone_size: .; v_call: TRBV11-2; cdr3_aa: CASSDIRGGPTGELFF
clone_size: .; v_call: TRBV18; cdr3_aa: CASSPLQVSTNEKLFF
clone_size: .; v_call: TRBV25-1; cdr3_aa: CASSAGGGADTQYF
clone_size: .; v_call: TRBV10-3; cdr3_aa: CAISVTGSGYTF
clone_size: .; v_call: TRBV5-1; cdr3_aa: CASSLEGFPGANVLTF
clone_size: few; v_call: TRBV5-6; cdr3_aa: CASSLWGVQPQHF
clone_size: .; v_call: TRBV11-3; cdr3_aa: CASSARQGANTGELFF
clone_size: .; v_call: TRBV28; cdr3_aa: CASSSSDMSRNQPQHF
clone_size: .; v_call: TRBV30; cdr3_aa: CAWSVSDTQYF
clone_size: .; v_call: TRBV5-1; cdr3_aa: CASSLDAGQAFGNTIYF
clone_size: .; v_call: TRBV11-2; cdr3_aa: CASSLDPGRKAFF
clone_size: .; v_call: TRBV11-2; cdr3_aa: CASSVRDGADTQYF
clone_size: .; v_call: TRBV7-2; cdr3_aa: CASSQQVPREQYF
clone_size: few; v_call: TRBV28; cdr3_aa: CASSWGQGSNQPQHF
clone_size: .; v_call: TRBV5-4; cdr3_aa: CASSLPGSGLDTQYF
clone_size: .; v_call: TRBV4-3; cdr3_aa: CASSQGPLGKNEQYF
clone_size: once; v_call: TRBV5-1; cdr3_aa: CASSRTIEQFF
clone_size: .; v_call: TRBV10-1; cdr3_aa: CASSERGEEQYF
clone_size: .; v_call: TRBV7-2; cdr3_aa: CASSLETAQPQHF
clone_size: .; v_call: TRBV18; cdr3_aa: CASSSGPEGRWTQYF
clone_size: .; v_call: TRBV18; cdr3_aa: CASSPSRGLNEQYF
clone_size: .; v_call: TRBV10-3; cdr3_aa: CAIRTGRYSSSGNTIYF
clone_size: .; v_call: TRBV18; cdr3_aa: CASSPGSLGNGYTF
clone_size: few; v_call: TRBV29-1; cdr3_aa: CSVPSGAGGTYNEQFF
clone_size: .; v_call: TRBV14; cdr3_aa: CASSPASGSSLGNEQFF
clone_size: .; v_call: TRBV19; cdr3_aa: CASSPARISGADTQYF
clone_size: .; v_call: TRBV7-2; cdr3_aa: CASSSRALGPYEQYF
clone_size: .; v_call: TRBV10-2; cdr3_aa: CASRGDGTDTQYF
clone_size: .; v_call: TRBV21-1; cdr3_aa: CASSAHKTRQKRNQPQHF
clone_size: .; v_call: TRBV11-3; cdr3_aa: CASSLDLTEQFF
clone_size: .; v_call: TRBV6-6; cdr3_aa: CASQWGLATEAFF
clone_size: .; v_call: TRBV10-3; cdr3_aa: CAISPPGLPYNEQFF
clone_size: .; v_call: TRBV5-1; cdr3_aa: CASSSQGGAGAIYNEQFF
clone_size: .; v_call: TRBV6-4; cdr3_aa: CASSQPTAGVYNEQFF
clone_size: .; v_call: TRBV10-1; cdr3_aa: CASSSTRFGEQYF
clone_size: once; v_call: TRBV11-2; cdr3_aa: CASYHQGQGVLNTEAFF
clone_size: many; v_call: TRBV5-1; cdr3_aa: CASSLDGQLNEKLFF
clone_size: few; v_call: TRBV5-1; cdr3_aa: CASSSNPTGISYGYTF
clone_size: .; v_call: TRBV7-2; cdr3_aa: CASSFGYMNTEAFF
clone_size: .; v_call: TRBV25-1; cdr3_aa: CASSETGNSYNSPLHF
clone_size: .; v_call: TRBV5-6; cdr3_aa: CASSQGQNYGYTF
clone_size: .; v_call: TRBV29-1; cdr3_aa: CSVAGDGNIEAFF
clone_size: .; v_call: TRBV5-1; cdr3_aa: CASSINYGYTF
clone_size: once; v_call: TRBV11-2; cdr3_aa: CASSLRGGLSNSPLHF
clone_size: few; v_call: TRBV5-4; cdr3_aa: CASSLGQGPGVNYGYTF
clone_size: once; v_call: TRBV2; cdr3_aa: CASSTGTVYEQYF
clone_size: .; v_call: TRBV7-8; cdr3_aa: CASSYPLGEGSRIRRDEQYF
clone_size: .; v_call: TRBV5-1; cdr3_aa: CASSLTGGSTNEKLFF
clone_size: .; v_call: TRBV30; cdr3_aa: CAWTSGRYNEQFF
clone_size: .; v_call: TRBV4-1; cdr3_aa: CASSQVPGFAYEQYF